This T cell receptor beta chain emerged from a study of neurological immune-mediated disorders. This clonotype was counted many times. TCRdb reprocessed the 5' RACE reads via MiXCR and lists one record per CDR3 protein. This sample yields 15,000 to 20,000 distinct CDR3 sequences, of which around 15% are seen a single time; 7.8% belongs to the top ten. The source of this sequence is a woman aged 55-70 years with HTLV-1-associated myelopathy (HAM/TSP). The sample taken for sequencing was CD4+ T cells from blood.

The CDR3 DNA sequence: TGTGCCAGCAGCCCCGGGCTAAGGGGGTCTTATTACGAGCAGTACTTC. This sequence encodes CASSPGLRGSYYEQYF. The chain joins TRBV7-8 to TRBJ2-7, with D maybe TRBD1 (6 bases). The CDR3 is 16 amino acids. In germline, CDR1 is SGHVS, CDR2 FQNEAQ. Trimming stripped 5 bases from V and 4 bases from J, with 21 bases between. Using reference TRBV7-8 and TRBJ2-7 for the parts outside the CDR3, the full variable domain is GAGVSQSPRYKVAKRGQDVALRCDPISGHVSLFWYQQALGQGPEFLTYFQNEAQLDKSGLPSDRFFAERPEGSVSTLKIQRTQQEDSAVYLCASSPGLRGSYYEQYFGPGTRLTVT.